The source of this T cell receptor beta chain is a study of PD-1 blockade in classical Hodgkin lymphoma. Study-level points and caveats: A significant rise in TCR diversity was seen by C4D1 for CD4+ cells but not for CD8+ cells. Before treatment, TCR diversity in newly diagnosed patients was reportedly lower than in healthy donors.

In its sample, this clone was seen once. Its antigen remains unknown. Trimming took off 1 base at V and 5 bases at J, with 7 bases between the two ends. The germline V gene encodes CDR1 SGHKS and CDR2 YYEKEE (reference sequence). The CDR3 contains 12 residues. Profiled with immunoSEQ multiplex PCR; TCRdb holds only in-frame clones, not every one. The table includes 45,000 to 55,000 clones, more than 65% detected once. Each patient's relapse followed autologous stem cell transplantation, and brentuximab vedotin exposure varied. The clonotype originates from a human donor with classical Hodgkin lymphoma. The specimen was peripheral blood mononuclear cells (PBMCs), collected at baseline. The chain has TRBV5-5 and TRBJ2-7; D may be TRBD1 (5 bases). CDR3 region: CASSLWGHEQYF. In DNA form, the CDR3 reads TGTGCCAGCAGCTTGTGGGGCCACGAGCAGTACTTC.